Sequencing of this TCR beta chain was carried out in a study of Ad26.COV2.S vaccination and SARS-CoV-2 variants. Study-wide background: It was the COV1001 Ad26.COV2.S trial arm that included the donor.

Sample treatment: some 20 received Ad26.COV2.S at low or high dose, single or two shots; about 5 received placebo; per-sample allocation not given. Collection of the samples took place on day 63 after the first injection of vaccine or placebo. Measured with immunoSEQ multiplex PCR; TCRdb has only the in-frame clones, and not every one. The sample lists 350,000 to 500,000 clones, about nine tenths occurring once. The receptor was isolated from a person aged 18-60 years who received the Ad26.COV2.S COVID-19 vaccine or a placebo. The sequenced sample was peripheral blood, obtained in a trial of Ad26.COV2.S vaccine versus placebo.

The CDR3 loop reads CASSLGSSYNEQFF. The CDR3 DNA follows: TGTGCCAGCAGCTTAGGCTCTTCCTACAATGAGCAGTTCTTC. The chain uses TRBV7-9 and TRBJ2-1; D call uncertain. V was clipped by 1 base and J by 1 base, with 5 bases between them. The CDR3 spans 14 residues. Per the germline V gene, CDR1 is SEHNR and CDR2 is FQNEAQ (reference sequence).